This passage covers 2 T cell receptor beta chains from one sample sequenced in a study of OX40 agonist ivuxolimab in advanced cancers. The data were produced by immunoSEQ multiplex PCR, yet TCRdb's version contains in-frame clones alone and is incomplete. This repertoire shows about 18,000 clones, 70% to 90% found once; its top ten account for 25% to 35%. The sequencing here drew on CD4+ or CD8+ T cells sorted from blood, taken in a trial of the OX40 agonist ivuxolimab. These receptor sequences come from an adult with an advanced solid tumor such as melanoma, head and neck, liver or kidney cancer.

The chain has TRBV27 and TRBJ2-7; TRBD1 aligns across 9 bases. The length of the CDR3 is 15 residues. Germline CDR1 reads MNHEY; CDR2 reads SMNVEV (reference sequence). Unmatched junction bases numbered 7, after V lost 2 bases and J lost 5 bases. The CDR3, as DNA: TGTGCCAGCAGTTTAACCGGGACAGGGATCCACGAGCAGTACTTC. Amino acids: CASSLTGTGIHEQYF.

The DNA of the CDR3 is TGTGCCAGCAGAGCCGGACAGGAAGGCTCCGAGCAGTACTTC. Translation gives CASRAGQEGSEQYF. V gene TRBV27 combines with J gene TRBJ2-7; 7 bases line up with TRBD1. This CDR3 has 14 amino acids. From germline, CDR1 is MNHEY and CDR2 SMNVEV (reference sequence). Trimming at V came to 6 bases and at J to 6 bases, leaving 11 bases not matched to a gene.